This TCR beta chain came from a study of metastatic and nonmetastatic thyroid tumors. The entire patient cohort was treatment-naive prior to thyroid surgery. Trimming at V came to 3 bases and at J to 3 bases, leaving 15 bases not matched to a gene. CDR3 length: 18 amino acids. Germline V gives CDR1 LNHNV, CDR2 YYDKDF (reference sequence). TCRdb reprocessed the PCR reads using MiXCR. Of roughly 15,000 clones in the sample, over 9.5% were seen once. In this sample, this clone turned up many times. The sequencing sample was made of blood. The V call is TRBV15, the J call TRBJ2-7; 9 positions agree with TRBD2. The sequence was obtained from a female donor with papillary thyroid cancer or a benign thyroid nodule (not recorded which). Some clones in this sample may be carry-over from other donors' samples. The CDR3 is CATSSWGTSKSVRYEQYF. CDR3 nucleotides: TGTGCCACCAGCAGTTGGGGGACTAGCAAAAGTGTCCGCTACGAGCAGTACTTC. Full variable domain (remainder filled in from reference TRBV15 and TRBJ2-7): DAMVIQNPRYQVTQFGKPVTLSCSQTLNHNVMYWYQQKSSQAPKLLFHYYDKDFNNEADTPDNFQSRRPNTSFCFLDIRSPGLGDTAMYLCATSSWGTSKSVRYEQYFGPGTRLTVT.